Detailed here is one T cell receptor (beta chain). The data belong to a study of blood T cell repertoires in COVID-19. For the study at large: The analysed material was cDNA or gDNA that came from T cells, B-cell-depleted T cells, or PBMCs.

Assay used: immunoSEQ multiplex PCR; TCRdb lists only in-frame clones, some missing. In the table there are 120,000 or so clones, roughly 91% of which are singletons. Germline V lookup: CDR1 ENHRY, CDR2 SYGVKD. V shed 3 bases, J shed 4 bases, and the junction held 10 bases outside the gene matches. This CDR3 contains 17 residues. Input material: peripheral blood. The receptor was isolated from a woman aged 50 to 60 with acute or convalescent COVID-19. The V call is TRBV10-3, the J call TRBJ1-3, with 9 bases aligning to TRBD1. The CDR3 is CAISDLTRDREGNTIYF. The CDR3 bases are TGTGCCATCAGTGACTTAACCCGGGACAGGGAAGGAAACACCATATATTTT.